These T cell receptor beta chains were read from a single sample in a study of shared clonotypes between healthy human individuals. Data came from immunoSEQ multiplex PCR; TCRdb stores just in-frame clones and leaves some out. Of hundreds of thousands of clones listed, 85% to 95% are singletons. Sequencing input: naive CD8+ T cells sorted from blood. These TCRs come from a woman aged 25-40 years in good health. Both conserved end residues are part of each CDR3. Each record gives: clone size, D gene, J gene, V gene, CDR3 protein, CDR3 DNA. The D gene is left open where the match is weak. Clone size is stated in some rows and not others, as once, few, many or a class when expanded.

NA,NA,TRBJ2-7,TRBV5-6,CASSLGGLGHYEQYF,TGTGCCAGCAGCTTGGGAGGGTTGGGGCATTACGAGCAGTACTTC
NA,NA,TRBJ2-7,TRBV2,CASSEWPTEQYF,TGTGCCAGCAGTGAATGGCCTACAGAGCAGTACTTC
NA,TRBD2,TRBJ2-7,TRBV13,CASSLERREGSYEQYF,TGTGCCAGCAGCTTAGAGCGGCGGGAGGGTTCCTACGAGCAGTACTTC
NA,NA,TRBJ2-7,TRBV28,CASSLTGEGFYEQYF,TGTGCCAGCAGTTTAACGGGAGAGGGATTTTACGAGCAGTACTTC
once,TRBD2,TRBJ2-1,TRBV19,CASSMSGLSNEQFF,TGTGCCAGTAGTATGTCGGGACTATCGAATGAGCAGTTCTTC
NA,NA,TRBJ2-1,TRBV30,CAWTTSNSYNEQFF,TGTGCCTGGACAACTAGCAACTCCTACAATGAGCAGTTCTTC
once,NA,TRBJ2-7,TRBV13,CASSLLGRREQYF,TGTGCCAGCAGCTTACTGGGGCGGAGGGAGCAGTACTTC
NA,NA,TRBJ2-4,TRBV7-9,CASSLTTGVAKNIQYF,TGTGCCAGCAGCTTGACTACCGGAGTAGCCAAAAACATTCAGTACTTC
NA,NA,TRBJ2-7,TRBV5-1,CASSLAVDNEQYF,TGCGCCAGCAGCTTGGCAGTAGATAACGAGCAGTACTTC
NA,TRBD1,TRBJ2-7,TRBV4-2,CASSGDRGTYEQYF,TGTGCCAGCAGCGGGGACAGGGGAACCTACGAGCAGTACTTC
NA,TRBD1,TRBJ1-4,TRBV7-9,CASSRVAGQPNEKLFF,TGTGCCAGCAGTAGGGTGGCGGGACAGCCGAATGAAAAACTGTTTTTT
NA,TRBD2,TRBJ2-7,TRBV6-5,CASSPGLADYEQYF,TGTGCCAGCAGTCCGGGACTAGCAGACTACGAGCAGTACTTC
NA,TRBD1,TRBJ2-7,TRBV25-1,CASSSQGQGHYEQYF,TGTGCCAGCAGTAGCCAGGGACAGGGCCATTACGAGCAGTACTTC
NA,NA,TRBJ2-7,TRBV9,CASSPPVAPHEQYF,TGTGCCAGCAGCCCTCCGGTAGCTCCCCACGAGCAGTACTTC
NA,TRBD2,TRBJ2-1,TRBV6-6,CASSTSGSSYNEQFF,TGTGCCAGCAGTACTAGCGGGAGCTCCTACAATGAGCAGTTCTTC